This TCR beta chain was identified during a study of OX40 agonist ivuxolimab in advanced cancers. About the study: Patients in the trial were receiving intravenous ivuxolimab every 2 weeks, at doses of 0.01 to 10 mg/kg.

Measured with immunoSEQ multiplex PCR; TCRdb has only the in-frame clones, and not every one. The table records just over 25,000 clones, just over 85% of them present only once. A few counts support this clone. The CDR3 consists of 15 residues. V lost 4 bases and J 5 bases, leaving 17 bases between the germline ends. Germline values: CDR1 SEHNR, CDR2 FQNEAQ (reference sequence). V and J are TRBV7-9 and TRBJ1-1, with D maybe TRBD1 (5 bases). The receptor was derived from an adult with an advanced solid tumor such as melanoma, head and neck, liver or kidney cancer. The source was CD4+ or CD8+ T cells sorted from blood, collected in a trial of the OX40 agonist ivuxolimab. The CDR3 reads CASSSSWTGGTEAFF. CDR3 nucleotides: TGTGCCAGCAGCTCCTCCTGGACCGGGGGTACTGAAGCTTTCTTT.